Below, 5 T cell receptor beta chains from the same sample are listed, as sequenced in a study of shared clonotypes between healthy human individuals. TCRdb's copy holds only in-frame clones and misses some; the assay was immunoSEQ multiplex PCR. The table records 2 million to 2.5 million clones, under 97% of them present only once. What was sequenced was naive CD4+ T cells sorted from blood. Subset in this sample: CD45RA+ positively selected. The origin of the receptors is a man aged 18 to 29 in good health.

Here the CDR3 reads CASSSVGAGTYEQYF. The CDR3 DNA is TGTGCCAGCAGTTCCGTTGGGGCAGGGACATACGAGCAGTACTTC. The chain uses TRBV27 and TRBJ2-7; TRBD1 is a possible D gene (6 bases). The length of the CDR3 is 15 residues. V was cut by 4 bases and J by 4 bases, with 17 bases left in between. The V gene's germline CDR1 is MNHEY and CDR2 SMNVEV (reference sequence).

This clone was recorded once. This chain uses TRBV30 with TRBJ2-3; the match to TRBD2 covers 7 bases. Germline assignment: CDR1 GTSNPN and CDR2 SVGIG (reference sequence). V trimming: 0 bases; J trimming: 4 bases; junction bases outside the gene matches: 7. This CDR3 is built from 15 residues. The CDR3 region is CAWSVGGREADTQYF. In DNA form, the CDR3 reads TGTGCCTGGAGTGTCGGTGGGAGGGAAGCAGATACGCAGTATTTT.

As regards this clone: Other DNA sequences within the sample encode an identical CDR3. The chain uses TRBV7-9 and TRBJ2-5; the D gene is possibly TRBD2 (5 bases). In germline, CDR1 is SEHNR, CDR2 FQNEAQ (reference sequence). This CDR3 has 14 amino acids. Trimming pared 1 base from V and 1 base from J, leaving 7 bases between. CDR3 sequence reads: CASSLVSGQETQYF. The DNA for the CDR3 is TGTGCCAGCAGCTTAGTAAGCGGCCAAGAGACCCAGTACTTC.

This sequence joins TRBV18 and TRBJ1-1; 11 bases align to TRBD1. CDR3 size: 15 residues. The germline CDR1 and CDR2 sequences are KGHSH and LQKENI. With 2 bases clipped from V and 4 bases from J, the junction kept 3 bases outside the gene matches. This CDR3 reads CASSPTGQGGTEAFF. DNA of the CDR3: TGTGCCAGCTCACCAACGGGACAGGGGGGCACTGAAGCTTTCTTT.

The rearrangement links TRBV25-1 to TRBJ2-5; TRBD2 is a possible D gene (6 bases). CDR3 length: 14 amino acids. From germline, CDR1 is MGHDK and CDR2 SYGVNS. Trimming took 6 bases from V and 5 from J, leaving 16 bases between them. CDR3 in DNA: TGTGCCAGCAGCCAAGGTGGGGGACTTGAGACCCAGTACTTC. This gives the protein CASSQGGGLETQYF.